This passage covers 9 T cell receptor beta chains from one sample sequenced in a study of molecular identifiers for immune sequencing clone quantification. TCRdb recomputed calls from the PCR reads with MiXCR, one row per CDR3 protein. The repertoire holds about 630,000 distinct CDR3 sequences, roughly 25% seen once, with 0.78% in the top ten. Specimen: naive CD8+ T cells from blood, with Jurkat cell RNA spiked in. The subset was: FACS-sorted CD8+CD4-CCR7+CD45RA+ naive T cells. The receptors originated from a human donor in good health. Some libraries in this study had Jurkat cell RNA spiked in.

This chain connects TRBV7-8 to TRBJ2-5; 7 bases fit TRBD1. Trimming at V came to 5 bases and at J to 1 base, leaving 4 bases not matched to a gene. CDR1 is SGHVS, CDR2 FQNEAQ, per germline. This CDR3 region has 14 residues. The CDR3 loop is CASSQQGPQETQYF. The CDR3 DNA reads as TGTGCCAGCAGCCAACAGGGGCCCCAAGAGACCCAGTACTTC. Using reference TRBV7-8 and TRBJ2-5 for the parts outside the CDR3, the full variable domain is GAGVSQSPRYKVAKRGQDVALRCDPISGHVSLFWYQQALGQGPEFLTYFQNEAQLDKSGLPSDRFFAERPEGSVSTLKIQRTQQEDSAVYLCASSQQGPQETQYFGPGTRLLVL.

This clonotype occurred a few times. The CDR3 DNA is TGTGCCAGTAGTATAACACAGGGTCCCGGTGATTCACCCCTCCACTTT. Its protein is CASSITQGPGDSPLHF. The chain couples TRBV19 to TRBJ1-6; D may be TRBD1 (6 bases). The germline V and J ends were trimmed by 2 bases and 8 bases, with 16 bases remaining between them. The CDR3 runs to 16 residues. The V gene's germline CDR1 is LNHDA and CDR2 SQIVND (reference sequence).

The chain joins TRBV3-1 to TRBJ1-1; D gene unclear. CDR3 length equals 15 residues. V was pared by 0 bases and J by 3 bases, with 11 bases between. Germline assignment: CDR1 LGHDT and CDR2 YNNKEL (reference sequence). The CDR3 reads CASSQDLGTHTEAFF. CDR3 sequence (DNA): TGTGCCAGCAGCCAAGATCTCGGCACACACACTGAAGCTTTCTTT.

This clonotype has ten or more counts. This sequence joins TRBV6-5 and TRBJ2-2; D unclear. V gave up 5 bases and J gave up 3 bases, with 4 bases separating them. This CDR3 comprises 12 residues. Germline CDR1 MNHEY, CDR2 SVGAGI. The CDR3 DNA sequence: TGTGCCAGCAGTGACTACACCGGGGAGCTGTTTTTT. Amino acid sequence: CASSDYTGELFF.

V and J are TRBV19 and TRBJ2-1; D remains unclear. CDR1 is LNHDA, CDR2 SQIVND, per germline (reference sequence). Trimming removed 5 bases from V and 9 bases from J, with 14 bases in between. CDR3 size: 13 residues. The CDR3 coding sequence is TGTGCCAGTAGTCCTCACGACCCGGTTGAGCAGTTCTTC. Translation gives CASSPHDPVEQFF.

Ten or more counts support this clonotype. The CDR3 loop reads CASSQKQGLDTEAFF. For the CDR3, the DNA is TGCGCCAGCAGCCAAAAACAGGGTTTGGACACTGAAGCTTTCTTT. V and J are TRBV4-1 and TRBJ1-1, with D tentatively TRBD1 (6 bases). The CDR3 is 15 residues long. CDR1 MGHRA and CDR2 YSYEKL come from the germline V gene. The germline V and J ends were trimmed by 2 bases and 3 bases, with 13 bases remaining between them.

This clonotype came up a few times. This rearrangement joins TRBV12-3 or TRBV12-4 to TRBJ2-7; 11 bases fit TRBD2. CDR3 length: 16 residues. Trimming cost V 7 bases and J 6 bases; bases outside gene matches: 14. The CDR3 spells CASTKRTSGPPCEQYF. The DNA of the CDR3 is TGTGCCAGCACCAAAAGGACTAGCGGGCCGCCCTGCGAGCAGTACTTC.

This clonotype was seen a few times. CDR3 sequence (DNA): TGTGCCAGCAGTTACTCACCCGGCAATGAGCAGTTCTTC. Translation gives CASSYSPGNEQFF. This chain uses TRBV6-5 with TRBJ2-1; unclear D gene. The germline gives CDR1 MNHEY, CDR2 SVGAGI. CDR3 length equals 13 residues. V was clipped by 0 bases and J by 6 bases, with 6 bases between them.

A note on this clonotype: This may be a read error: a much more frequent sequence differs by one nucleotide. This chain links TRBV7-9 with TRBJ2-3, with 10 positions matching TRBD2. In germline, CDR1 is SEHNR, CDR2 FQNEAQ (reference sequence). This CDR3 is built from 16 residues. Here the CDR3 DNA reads TGTGCCAGCAGCCCGCTAGCGGGAGAAGGGGCAGATACGCGGTATTTT. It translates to CASSPLAGEGADTRYF.